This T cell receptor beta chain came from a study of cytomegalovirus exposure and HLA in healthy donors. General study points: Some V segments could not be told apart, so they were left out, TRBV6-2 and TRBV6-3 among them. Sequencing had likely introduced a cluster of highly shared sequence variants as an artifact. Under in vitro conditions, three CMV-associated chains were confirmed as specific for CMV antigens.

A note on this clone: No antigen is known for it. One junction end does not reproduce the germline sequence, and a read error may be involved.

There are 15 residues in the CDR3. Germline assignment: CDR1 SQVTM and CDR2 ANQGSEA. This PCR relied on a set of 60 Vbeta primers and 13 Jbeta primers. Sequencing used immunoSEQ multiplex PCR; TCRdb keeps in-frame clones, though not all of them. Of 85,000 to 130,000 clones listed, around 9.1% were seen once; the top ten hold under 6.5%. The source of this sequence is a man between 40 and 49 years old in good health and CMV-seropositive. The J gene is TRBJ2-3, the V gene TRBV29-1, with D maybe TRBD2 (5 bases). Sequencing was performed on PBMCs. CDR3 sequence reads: CSGFEPASSTDKQYF. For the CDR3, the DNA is TGCAGCGGGTTCGAGCCTGCATCTAGCACAGATAAGCAGTATTTT.